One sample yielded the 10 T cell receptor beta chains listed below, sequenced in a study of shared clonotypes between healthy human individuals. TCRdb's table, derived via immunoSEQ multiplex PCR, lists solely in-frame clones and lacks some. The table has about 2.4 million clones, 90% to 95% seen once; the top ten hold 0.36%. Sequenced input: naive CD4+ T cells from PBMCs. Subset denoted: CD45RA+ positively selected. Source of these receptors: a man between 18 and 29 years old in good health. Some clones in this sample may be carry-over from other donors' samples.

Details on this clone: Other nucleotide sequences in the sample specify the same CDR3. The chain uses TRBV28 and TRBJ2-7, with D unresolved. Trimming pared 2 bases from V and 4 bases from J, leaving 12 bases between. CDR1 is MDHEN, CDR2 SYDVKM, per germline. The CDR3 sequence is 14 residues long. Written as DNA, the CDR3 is TGTGCCAGCAGTTTACTGGGCCAGGCATACGAGCAGTACTTC. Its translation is CASSLLGQAYEQYF.

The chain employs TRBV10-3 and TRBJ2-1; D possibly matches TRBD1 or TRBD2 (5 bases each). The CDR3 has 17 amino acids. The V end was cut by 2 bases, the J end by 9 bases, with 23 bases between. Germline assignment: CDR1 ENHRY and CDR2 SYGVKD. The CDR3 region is CAISEGAQRTPVGEQFF. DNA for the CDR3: TGTGCCATCAGTGAGGGGGCCCAGCGGACCCCGGTGGGTGAGCAGTTCTTC.

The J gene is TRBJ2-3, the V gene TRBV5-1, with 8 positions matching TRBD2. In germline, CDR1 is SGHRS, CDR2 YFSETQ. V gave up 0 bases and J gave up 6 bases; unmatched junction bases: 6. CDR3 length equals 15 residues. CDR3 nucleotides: TGCGCCAGCAGCTTGGATCCGGGAGGGCAGGATACGCAGTATTTT. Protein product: CASSLDPGGQDTQYF.

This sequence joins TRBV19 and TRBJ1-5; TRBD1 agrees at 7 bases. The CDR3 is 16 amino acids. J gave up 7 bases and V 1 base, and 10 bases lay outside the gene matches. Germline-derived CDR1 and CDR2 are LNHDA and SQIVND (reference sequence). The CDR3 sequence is CASSIGGLRGLQPQHF. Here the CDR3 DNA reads TGTGCCAGTAGTATAGGAGGGTTGAGGGGGCTCCAGCCCCAGCATTTT.

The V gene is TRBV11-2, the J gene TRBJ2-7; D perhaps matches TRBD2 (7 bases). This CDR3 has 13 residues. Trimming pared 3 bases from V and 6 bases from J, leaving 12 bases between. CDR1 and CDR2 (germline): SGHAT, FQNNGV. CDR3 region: CASSFGGQGEQYF. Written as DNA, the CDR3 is TGTGCCAGCAGCTTCGGGGGGCAGGGCGAGCAGTACTTC. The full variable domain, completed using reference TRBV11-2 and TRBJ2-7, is EAGVAQSPRYKIIEKRQSVAFWCNPISGHATLYWYQQILGQGPKLLIQFQNNGVVDDSQLPKDRFSAERLKGVDSTLKIQPAKLEDSAVYLCASSFGGQGEQYFGPGTRLTVT.

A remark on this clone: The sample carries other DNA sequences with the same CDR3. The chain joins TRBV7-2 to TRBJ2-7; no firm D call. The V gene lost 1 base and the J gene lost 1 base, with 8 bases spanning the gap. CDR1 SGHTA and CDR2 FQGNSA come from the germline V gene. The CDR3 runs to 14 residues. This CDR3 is CASSLVRISYEQYF. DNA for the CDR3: TGTGCCAGCAGCTTAGTCCGGATTTCCTACGAGCAGTACTTC.

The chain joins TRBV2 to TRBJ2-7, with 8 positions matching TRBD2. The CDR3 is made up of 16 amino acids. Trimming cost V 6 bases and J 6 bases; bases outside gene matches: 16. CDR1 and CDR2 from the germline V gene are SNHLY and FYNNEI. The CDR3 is CASRPILAGRTREQYF. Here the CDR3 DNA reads TGTGCCAGCAGACCCATTTTAGCGGGAAGAACCCGCGAGCAGTACTTC.

The CDR3 loop is CASSRKDHGEKLFF. CDR3 coding DNA: TGTGCCAGCAGTAGGAAGGACCACGGGGAAAAACTGTTTTTT. The V call is TRBV5-4, the J call TRBJ1-4; D is uncertain. Trimming removed 5 bases at V and 8 bases at J, with 16 bases between. CDR1 is SGHNT and CDR2 is YYREEE in the germline V gene (reference sequence). This CDR3 has 14 amino acids.

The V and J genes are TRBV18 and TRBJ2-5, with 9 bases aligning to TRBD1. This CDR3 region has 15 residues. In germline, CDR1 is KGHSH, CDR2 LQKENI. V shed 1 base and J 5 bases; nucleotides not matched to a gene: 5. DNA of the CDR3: TGTGCCAGCTCACCACGGACAGGGGAGACGGAGACCCAGTACTTC. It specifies CASSPRTGETETQYF. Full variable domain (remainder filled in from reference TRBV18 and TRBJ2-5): NAGVMQNPRHLVRRRGQEARLRCSPMKGHSHVYWYRQLPEEGLKFMVYLQKENIIDESGMPKERFSAEFPKEGPSILRIQQVVRGDSAAYFCASSPRTGETETQYFGPGTRLLVL.

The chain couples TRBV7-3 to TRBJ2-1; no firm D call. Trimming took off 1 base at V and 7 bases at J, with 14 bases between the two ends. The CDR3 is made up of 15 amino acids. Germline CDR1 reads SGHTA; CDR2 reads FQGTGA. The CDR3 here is CASSLRATGWNEQFF. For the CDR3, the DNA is TGTGCCAGCAGCTTAAGGGCGACTGGTTGGAATGAGCAGTTCTTC.